The entry below describes one TCR beta chain. This entry is derived from a study of blood T cell repertoires in COVID-19. Profiled with immunoSEQ multiplex PCR; TCRdb holds only in-frame clones, not every one. The sample has about 100,000 clones, approximately 84% seen once. This CDR3 contains 12 residues. Trimming cost V 6 bases and J 2 bases, with 7 bases left between them. The germline gives CDR1 MNHNY, CDR2 SVGAGI (reference sequence). Sequenced sample: peripheral blood. The receptor comes from a human donor in a cohort sampled during active COVID-19. The chain carries TRBV6-6 and TRBJ2-5; D perhaps matches TRBD2 (5 bases). Written as DNA, the CDR3 is TGTGCCAGCAGCCCGGGACAAGAGACCCAGTACTTC. Translation: CASSPGQETQYF.